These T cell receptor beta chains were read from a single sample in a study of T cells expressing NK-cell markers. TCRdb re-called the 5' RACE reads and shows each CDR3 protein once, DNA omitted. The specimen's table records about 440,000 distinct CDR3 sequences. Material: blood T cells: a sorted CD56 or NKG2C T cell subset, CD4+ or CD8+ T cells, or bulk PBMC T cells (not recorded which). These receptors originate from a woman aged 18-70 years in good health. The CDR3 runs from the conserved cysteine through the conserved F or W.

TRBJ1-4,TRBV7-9,CASSLAEEGGGKLFF
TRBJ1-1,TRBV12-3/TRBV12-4,CASSLAPVHTEAFF
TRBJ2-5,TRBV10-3,CAIGGLLLQETQYF
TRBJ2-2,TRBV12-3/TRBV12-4,CASSPTSENTGELFF
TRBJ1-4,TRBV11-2,CASTREPREGGKLFF
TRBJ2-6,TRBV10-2,CATQTPSGANVLTF
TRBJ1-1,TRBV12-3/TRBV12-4,CASSRTEHFEAFF
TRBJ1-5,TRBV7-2,CASSPGDPSNQPQHF
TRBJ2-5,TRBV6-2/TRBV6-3,CASSFTVKETQYF
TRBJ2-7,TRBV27,CASSPIVARPTYEQYF
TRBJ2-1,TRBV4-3,CASSQALAVYNEQFF
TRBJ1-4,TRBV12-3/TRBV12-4,CASRQGAKEKLFF
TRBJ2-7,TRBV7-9,CASSTGTSVYEQYF
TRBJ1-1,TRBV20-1,CSARERGISAFF
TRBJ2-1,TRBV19,CASDNGGRNEQFF
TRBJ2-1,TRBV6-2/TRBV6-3,CASSYSRGRGSSYNEQFF
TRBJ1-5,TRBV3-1,CASSQGGQGQPQHF
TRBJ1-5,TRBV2,CASSGEYSNQPQHF
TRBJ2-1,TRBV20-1,CSAPTGPYNEQFF
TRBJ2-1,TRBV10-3,CAISGGQGVNEQFF
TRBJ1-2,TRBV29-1,CSVPPGGLLNGYTF
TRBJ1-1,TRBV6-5,CASSSHRGGAEAFF
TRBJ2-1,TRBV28,CASSLGGRGNEQFF
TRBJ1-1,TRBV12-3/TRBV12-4,CASSLKGGTEAFF
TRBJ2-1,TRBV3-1,CASTLAGGADEQFF
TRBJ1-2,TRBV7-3,CASRPGLTNYGYTF
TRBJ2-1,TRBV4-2,CASSQLPGSNNEQFF
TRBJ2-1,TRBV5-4,CASSSGLAIIYNEQFF
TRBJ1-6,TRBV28,CASSSLLSSYNSPLHF
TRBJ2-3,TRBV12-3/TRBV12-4,CASSFGSGSSDTQYF
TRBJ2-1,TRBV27,CASSLDSGSLNEQFF
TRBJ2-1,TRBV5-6,CASSLETSWRPNEQFF
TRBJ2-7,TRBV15,CATSGGPMTYEQYF
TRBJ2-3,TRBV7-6,CASSLEAGGIAGTQYF
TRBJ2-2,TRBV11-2,CASSLQGQSNTGELFF
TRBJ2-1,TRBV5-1,CASSFRDSSYNEQFF
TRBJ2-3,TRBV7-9,CASSYGGQASDTQYF
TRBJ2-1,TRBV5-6,CASSSGKAPNEQFF
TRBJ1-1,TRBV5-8,CASSPWTGTNTEAFF
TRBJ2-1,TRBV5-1,CASSLAVGGRMNEQFF
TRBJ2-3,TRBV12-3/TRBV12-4,CASSGQRGSSTDTQYF